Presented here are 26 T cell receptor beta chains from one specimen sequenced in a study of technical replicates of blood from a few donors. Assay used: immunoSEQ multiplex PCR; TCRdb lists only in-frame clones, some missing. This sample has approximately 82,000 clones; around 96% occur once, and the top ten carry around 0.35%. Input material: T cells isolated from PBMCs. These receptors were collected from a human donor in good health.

The CDR3 is CASSLPGGPYEQYF. The CDR3 bases are TGTGCCAGCAGCTTACCAGGGGGCCCCTACGAGCAGTACTTC. V and J are TRBV5-4 and TRBJ2-7; TRBD1 agrees at 8 bases. V trimming: 2 bases; J trimming: 2 bases; junction bases outside the gene matches: 3. There are 14 residues in the CDR3. Germline lookup yields CDR1 SGHNT and CDR2 YYREEE (reference sequence).

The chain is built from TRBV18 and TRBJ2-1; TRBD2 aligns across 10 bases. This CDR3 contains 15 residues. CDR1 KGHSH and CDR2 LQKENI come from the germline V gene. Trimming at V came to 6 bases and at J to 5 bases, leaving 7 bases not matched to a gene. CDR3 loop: CASSPLAGVNNEQFF. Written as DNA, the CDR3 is TGTGCCAGCTCGCCTCTAGCGGGAGTGAACAATGAGCAGTTCTTC.

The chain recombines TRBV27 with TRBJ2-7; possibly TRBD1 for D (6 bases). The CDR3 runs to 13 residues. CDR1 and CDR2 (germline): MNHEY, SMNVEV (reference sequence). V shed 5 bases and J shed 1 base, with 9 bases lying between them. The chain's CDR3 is CASSRDTSYEQYF. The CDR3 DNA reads TGTGCCAGCAGTCGGGACACTTCCTACGAGCAGTACTTC.

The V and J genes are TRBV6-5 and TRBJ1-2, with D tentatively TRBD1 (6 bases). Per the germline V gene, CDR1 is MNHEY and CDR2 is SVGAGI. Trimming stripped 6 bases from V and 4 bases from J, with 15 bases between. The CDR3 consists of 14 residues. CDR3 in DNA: TGTGCCAGCAGGCCTACAGGGATCGGCTATGGCTACACCTTC. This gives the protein CASRPTGIGYGYTF.

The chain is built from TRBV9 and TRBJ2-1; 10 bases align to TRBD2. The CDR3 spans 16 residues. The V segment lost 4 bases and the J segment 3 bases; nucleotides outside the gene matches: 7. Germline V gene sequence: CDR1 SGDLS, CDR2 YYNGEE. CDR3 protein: CASSPKLAGVYNEQFF. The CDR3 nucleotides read TGTGCCAGCAGCCCAAAGCTAGCGGGAGTCTACAATGAGCAGTTCTTC. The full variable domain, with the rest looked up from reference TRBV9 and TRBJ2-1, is DSGVTQTPKHLITATGQRVTLRCSPRSGDLSVYWYQQSLDQGLQFLIQYYNGEERAKGNILERFSAQQFPDLHSELNLSSLELGDSALYFCASSPKLAGVYNEQFFGPGTRLTVL.

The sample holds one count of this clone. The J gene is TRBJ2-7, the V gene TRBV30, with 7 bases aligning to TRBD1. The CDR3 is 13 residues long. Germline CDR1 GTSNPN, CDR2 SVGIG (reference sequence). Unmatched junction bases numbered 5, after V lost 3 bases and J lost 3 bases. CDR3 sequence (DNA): TGTGCCTGGAGGAAATGGGACAGCTACGAGCAGTACTTC. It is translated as CAWRKWDSYEQYF.

For the CDR3, the DNA is TGTGCCAGTGTCTATAGGAACGGAGCGGGGACCAATGAGCAGTTCTTC. This translates into CASVYRNGAGTNEQFF. The chain carries TRBV19 and TRBJ2-1; 7 bases are a match to TRBD2. The J segment lost 6 bases and the V segment lost 8 bases, leaving 16 bases of the junction unmatched. Germline values: CDR1 LNHDA, CDR2 SQIVND (reference sequence). This CDR3 has 16 amino acids.

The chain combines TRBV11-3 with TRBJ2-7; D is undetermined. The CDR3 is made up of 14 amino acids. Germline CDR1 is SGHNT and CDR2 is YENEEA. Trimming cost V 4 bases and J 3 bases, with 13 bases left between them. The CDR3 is CASSSHYADYEQYF. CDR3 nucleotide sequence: TGTGCCAGCAGCTCCCACTATGCGGACTACGAGCAGTACTTC.

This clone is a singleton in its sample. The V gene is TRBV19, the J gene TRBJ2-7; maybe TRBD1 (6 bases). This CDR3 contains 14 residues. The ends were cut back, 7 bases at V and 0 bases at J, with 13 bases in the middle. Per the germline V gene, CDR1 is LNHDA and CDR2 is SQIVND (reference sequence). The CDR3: CASNDRSSSYEQYF. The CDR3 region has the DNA TGTGCCAGTAACGACAGGTCTAGCTCCTACGAGCAGTACTTC.

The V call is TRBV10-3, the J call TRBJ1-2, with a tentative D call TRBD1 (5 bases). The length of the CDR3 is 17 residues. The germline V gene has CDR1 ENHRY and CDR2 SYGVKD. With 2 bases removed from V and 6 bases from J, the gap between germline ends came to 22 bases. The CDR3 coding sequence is TGTGCCATCAGTGAGCTATACGTCAGGGATTCAAAACATGGCTACACCTTC. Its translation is CAISELYVRDSKHGYTF.

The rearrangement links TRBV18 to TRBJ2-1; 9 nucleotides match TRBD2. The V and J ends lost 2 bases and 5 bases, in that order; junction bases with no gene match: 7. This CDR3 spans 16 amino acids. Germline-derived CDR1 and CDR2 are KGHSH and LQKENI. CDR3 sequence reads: CASSPSEREVNNEQFF. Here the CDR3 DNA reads TGTGCCAGCTCACCATCAGAGCGGGAGGTGAACAATGAGCAGTTCTTC.

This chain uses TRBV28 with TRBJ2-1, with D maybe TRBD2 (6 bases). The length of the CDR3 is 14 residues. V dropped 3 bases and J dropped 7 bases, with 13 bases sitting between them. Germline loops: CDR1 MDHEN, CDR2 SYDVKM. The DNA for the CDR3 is TGTGCCAGCAGTTTGGCGGGGTTACAGAATGAGCAGTTCTTC. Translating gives CASSLAGLQNEQFF.

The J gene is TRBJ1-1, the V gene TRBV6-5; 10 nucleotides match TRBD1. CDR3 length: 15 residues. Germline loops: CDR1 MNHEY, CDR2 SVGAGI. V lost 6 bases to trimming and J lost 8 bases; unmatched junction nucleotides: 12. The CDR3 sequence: CASSYYLGTGAEAFF. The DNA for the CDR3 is TGTGCCAGCAGCTATTATTTAGGGACAGGGGCAGAAGCTTTCTTT.

CDR3 region: CASSDPRLAGGNSEQFF. The DNA for the CDR3 is TGTGCCAGCAGTGACCCTAGACTAGCGGGAGGGAACAGTGAGCAGTTCTTC. The V call is TRBV6-4, the J call TRBJ2-1; 14 bases map to TRBD2. This CDR3 spans 17 amino acids. V dropped 2 bases and J dropped 9; count of bases not matched to a gene: 9. Germline V CDR1 and CDR2: MRHNA, SNTAGT.

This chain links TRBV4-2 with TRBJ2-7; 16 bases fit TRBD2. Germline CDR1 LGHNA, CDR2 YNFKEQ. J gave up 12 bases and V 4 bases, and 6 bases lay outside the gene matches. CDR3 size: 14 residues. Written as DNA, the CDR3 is TGTGCCAGCAGCCTGGGACTAGCGGGAGGGACCCTGTACTTC. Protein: CASSLGLAGGTLYF.

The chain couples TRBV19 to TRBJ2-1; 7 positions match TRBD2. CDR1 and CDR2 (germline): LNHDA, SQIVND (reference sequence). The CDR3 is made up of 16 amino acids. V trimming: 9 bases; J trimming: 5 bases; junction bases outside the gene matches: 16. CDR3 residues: CASSLTVRELDNEQFF. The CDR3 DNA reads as TGTGCCAGCAGTCTTACGGTGCGGGAGCTGGACAATGAGCAGTTCTTC.

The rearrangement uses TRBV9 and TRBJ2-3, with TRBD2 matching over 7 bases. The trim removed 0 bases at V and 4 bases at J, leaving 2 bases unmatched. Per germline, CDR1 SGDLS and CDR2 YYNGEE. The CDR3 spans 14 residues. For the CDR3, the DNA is TGTGCCAGCAGCGTAGAAGCGGGATCAGATACGCAGTATTTT. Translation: CASSVEAGSDTQYF.

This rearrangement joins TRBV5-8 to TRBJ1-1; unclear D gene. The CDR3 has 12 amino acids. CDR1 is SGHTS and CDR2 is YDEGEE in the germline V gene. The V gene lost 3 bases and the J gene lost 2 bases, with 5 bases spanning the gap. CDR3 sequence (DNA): TGTGCCAGCAGCTCGGTAAACACTGAAGCTTTCTTT. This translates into CASSSVNTEAFF.

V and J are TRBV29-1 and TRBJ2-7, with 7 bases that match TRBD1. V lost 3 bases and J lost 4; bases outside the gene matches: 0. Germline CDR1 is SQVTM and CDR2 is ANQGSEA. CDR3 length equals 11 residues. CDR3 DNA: TGCAGCGTTGAGACAGGGTACGAGCAGTACTTC. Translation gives CSVETGYEQYF.

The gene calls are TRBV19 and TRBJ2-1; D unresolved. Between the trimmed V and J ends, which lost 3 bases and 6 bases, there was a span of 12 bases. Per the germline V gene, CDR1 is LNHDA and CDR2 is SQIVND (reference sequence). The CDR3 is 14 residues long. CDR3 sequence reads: CASSINFFRNEQFF. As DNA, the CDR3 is TGTGCCAGTAGTATTAATTTTTTTCGCAATGAGCAGTTCTTC.

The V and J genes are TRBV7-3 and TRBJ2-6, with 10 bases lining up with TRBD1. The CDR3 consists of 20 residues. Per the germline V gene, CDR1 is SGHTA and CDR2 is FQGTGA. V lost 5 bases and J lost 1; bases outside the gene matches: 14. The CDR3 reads CASSPGLGRQGASGANVLTF. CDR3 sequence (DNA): TGTGCCAGCAGCCCAGGGTTAGGGAGACAGGGGGCTTCTGGGGCCAACGTCCTGACTTTC.

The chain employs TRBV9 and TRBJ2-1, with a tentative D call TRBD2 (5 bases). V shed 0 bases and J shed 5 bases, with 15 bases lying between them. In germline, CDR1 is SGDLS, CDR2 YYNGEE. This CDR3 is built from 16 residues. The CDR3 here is CASSVGVASSDNEQFF. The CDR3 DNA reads TGTGCCAGCAGCGTAGGAGTCGCGAGTAGCGACAATGAGCAGTTCTTC.

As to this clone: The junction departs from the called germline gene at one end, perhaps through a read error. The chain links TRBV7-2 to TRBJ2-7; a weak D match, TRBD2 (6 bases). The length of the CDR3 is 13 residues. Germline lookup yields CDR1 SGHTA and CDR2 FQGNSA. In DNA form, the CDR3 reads TGTGCCAGCAGCTCGCACGGCGCGGGACGCCCTCAGTTC. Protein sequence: CASSSHGAGRPQF.

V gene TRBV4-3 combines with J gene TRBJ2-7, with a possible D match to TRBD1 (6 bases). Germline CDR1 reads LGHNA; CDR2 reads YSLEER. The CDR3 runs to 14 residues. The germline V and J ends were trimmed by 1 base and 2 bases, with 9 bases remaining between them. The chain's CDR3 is CASSQGTATYEQYF. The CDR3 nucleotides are TGCGCCAGCAGCCAAGGGACAGCGACCTACGAGCAGTACTTC.

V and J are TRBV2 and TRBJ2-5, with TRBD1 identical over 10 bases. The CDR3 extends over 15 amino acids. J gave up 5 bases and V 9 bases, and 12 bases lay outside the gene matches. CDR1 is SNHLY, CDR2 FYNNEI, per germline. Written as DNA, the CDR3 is TGTGCCAGTCCGGGACAGGGGAATCGTGGGGAGACCCAGTACTTC. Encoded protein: CASPGQGNRGETQYF.

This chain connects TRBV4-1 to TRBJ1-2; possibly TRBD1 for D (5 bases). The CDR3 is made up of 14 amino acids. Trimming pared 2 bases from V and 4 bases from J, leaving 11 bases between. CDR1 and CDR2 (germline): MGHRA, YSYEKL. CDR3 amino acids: CASSQIREAYGYTF. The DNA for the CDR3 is TGCGCCAGCAGCCAAATCAGGGAAGCCTATGGCTACACCTTC.